Sequencing of this TCR beta chain was carried out in a study of immune evolution from preneoplasia to lung adenocarcinoma. Resections took place in Japan or China from 2014 to 2017. H&E slides confirmed each diagnosis, reviewed by two pathologists independently. Findings and limits, study-wide: Later-stage lesions seemingly showed higher T cell density and diversity than normal lung.

On this clone: What it binds is not known.

TCRdb's copy holds only in-frame clones and misses some; the assay was immunoSEQ multiplex PCR. This sample carries thousands of clones, 80% to 90% of them seen once, and the ten largest clones take roughly 5.6%. This clonotype was sampled from a person between 65 and 80 years old with lung adenocarcinoma. Sequenced input: FFPE adjacent normal lung tissue.

The CDR3 coding sequence is TGTGCCAGTAGTCTTCCGGGGACGAACACTGAAGCTTTCTTT. It encodes CASSLPGTNTEAFF. V gene TRBV19 combines with J gene TRBJ1-1; weak D call: TRBD1 (5 bases). This CDR3 is 14 amino acids long. Between the trimmed V and J ends, which lost 5 bases and 1 base, there was a span of 11 bases. Germline lookup yields CDR1 LNHDA and CDR2 SQIVND (reference sequence).